This T cell receptor (beta chain) was identified during a study of shared clonotypes between healthy human individuals. The study, taken as a whole, reports: In several donors, approximately 5% of naive CD4 clonotypes appeared in common.

Germline V lookup: CDR1 SSHAT, CDR2 FNYEAQ (reference sequence). The CDR3 consists of 15 residues. Methods used by the authors: Owing to the provision of junction-only sequences devoid of quality scores by immunoSEQ, filtering differed. Data came from immunoSEQ multiplex PCR; TCRdb stores just in-frame clones and leaves some out. The V and J calls and clone size are taken from that table; D and trimming were inferred from the DNA. The sample yields millions of clones, around 96% seen once. With regard to this clone: Its antigen is not known. The junction departs from the called germline gene at one end, perhaps through a read error.

Terminally differentiated effector memory CD45RA+ cells were excluded from the naive CD8 cells, which were CD45RO-negative and positively selected for CCR7. This TCR came from a man aged 18-30 years in good health. The material sequenced was naive CD8+ T cells sorted from blood. The J gene is TRBJ2-5, the V gene TRBV7-7; TRBD1 matches at 8 bases. DNA of the CDR3: TGTGCTAGCAGCCTCAGACAGGGGCGCCCAGAGACCCAGTACTTC. Translation gives CASSLRQGRPETQYF.